The present entry profiles one T cell receptor (beta chain) with its context. The antigen is unknown. The data derive from a study of blood T cells in healthy people across ages. Study-wide findings and caveats: There was no known CMV status for donors, so expanded clonotype changes were possibly confounded. Comparison with aged donors showed that long-lived donors had more naive CD4+ cells and higher diversity. Unsorted PBMCs blocked a conclusive comparison of naive and antigen-experienced cells.

Through a sample-barcoded 5' primer and a J-beta primer mix, a second PCR was run for roughly 6 to 12 cycles. Every sample returned 2.5 million or more CDR3-containing paired-end reads. TCRdb re-analysed the 5' RACE reads in MiXCR, keeping a single row per CDR3 protein. The profile covers 1.8 million or so distinct CDR3 sequences, with more than 35% appearing a single time and about 21% taken by the ten largest. Germline CDR1 is MNHEY and CDR2 is SVGAGI. Unmatched junction bases numbered 6, after V lost 6 bases and J lost 5 bases. The CDR3 consists of 13 residues. The chain couples TRBV6-5 to TRBJ1-1; 7 bases map to TRBD1. The material sequenced was blood. The TCR sequence derives from a human donor in good health. CDR3 DNA sequence: TGTGCCAGCAGACCCACAGGGGCAACTGAAGCTTTCTTT. Amino acids: CASRPTGATEAFF.